This T cell receptor (beta chain) was documented in a study of T cell responses to AZD1222 COVID-19 vaccine. Trimming took 5 bases from V and 5 from J, leaving 6 bases between them. Germline CDR1 is SNHLY and CDR2 is FYNNEI. The CDR3 has 11 amino acids. The repertoire was sequenced with immunoSEQ multiplex PCR; TCRdb's copy has only in-frame clones and lacks some. The data show around 200,000 clones, around 88% seen once. The source material was peripheral blood, sampled on day 0 of AZD1222 vaccination. V usage is TRBV2 and J usage is TRBJ1-1; D is ambiguous. This sequence was found in an adult in good health. The CDR3 DNA follows: TGTGCCAGCAGTACTAGAACTGAAGCTTTCTTT. This sequence encodes CASSTRTEAFF.